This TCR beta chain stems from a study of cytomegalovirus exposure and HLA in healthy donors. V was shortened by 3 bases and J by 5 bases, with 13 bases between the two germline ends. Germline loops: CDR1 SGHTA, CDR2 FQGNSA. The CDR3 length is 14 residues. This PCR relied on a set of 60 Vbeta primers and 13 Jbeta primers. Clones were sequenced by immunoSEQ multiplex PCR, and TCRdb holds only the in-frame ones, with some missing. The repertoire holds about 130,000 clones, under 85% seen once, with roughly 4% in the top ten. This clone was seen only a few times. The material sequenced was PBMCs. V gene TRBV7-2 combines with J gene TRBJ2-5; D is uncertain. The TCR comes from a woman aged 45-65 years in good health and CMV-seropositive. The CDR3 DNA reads TGTGCCAGCAGCTTTACGAGTGCGGTCGAGACCCAGTACTTC. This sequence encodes CASSFTSAVETQYF.